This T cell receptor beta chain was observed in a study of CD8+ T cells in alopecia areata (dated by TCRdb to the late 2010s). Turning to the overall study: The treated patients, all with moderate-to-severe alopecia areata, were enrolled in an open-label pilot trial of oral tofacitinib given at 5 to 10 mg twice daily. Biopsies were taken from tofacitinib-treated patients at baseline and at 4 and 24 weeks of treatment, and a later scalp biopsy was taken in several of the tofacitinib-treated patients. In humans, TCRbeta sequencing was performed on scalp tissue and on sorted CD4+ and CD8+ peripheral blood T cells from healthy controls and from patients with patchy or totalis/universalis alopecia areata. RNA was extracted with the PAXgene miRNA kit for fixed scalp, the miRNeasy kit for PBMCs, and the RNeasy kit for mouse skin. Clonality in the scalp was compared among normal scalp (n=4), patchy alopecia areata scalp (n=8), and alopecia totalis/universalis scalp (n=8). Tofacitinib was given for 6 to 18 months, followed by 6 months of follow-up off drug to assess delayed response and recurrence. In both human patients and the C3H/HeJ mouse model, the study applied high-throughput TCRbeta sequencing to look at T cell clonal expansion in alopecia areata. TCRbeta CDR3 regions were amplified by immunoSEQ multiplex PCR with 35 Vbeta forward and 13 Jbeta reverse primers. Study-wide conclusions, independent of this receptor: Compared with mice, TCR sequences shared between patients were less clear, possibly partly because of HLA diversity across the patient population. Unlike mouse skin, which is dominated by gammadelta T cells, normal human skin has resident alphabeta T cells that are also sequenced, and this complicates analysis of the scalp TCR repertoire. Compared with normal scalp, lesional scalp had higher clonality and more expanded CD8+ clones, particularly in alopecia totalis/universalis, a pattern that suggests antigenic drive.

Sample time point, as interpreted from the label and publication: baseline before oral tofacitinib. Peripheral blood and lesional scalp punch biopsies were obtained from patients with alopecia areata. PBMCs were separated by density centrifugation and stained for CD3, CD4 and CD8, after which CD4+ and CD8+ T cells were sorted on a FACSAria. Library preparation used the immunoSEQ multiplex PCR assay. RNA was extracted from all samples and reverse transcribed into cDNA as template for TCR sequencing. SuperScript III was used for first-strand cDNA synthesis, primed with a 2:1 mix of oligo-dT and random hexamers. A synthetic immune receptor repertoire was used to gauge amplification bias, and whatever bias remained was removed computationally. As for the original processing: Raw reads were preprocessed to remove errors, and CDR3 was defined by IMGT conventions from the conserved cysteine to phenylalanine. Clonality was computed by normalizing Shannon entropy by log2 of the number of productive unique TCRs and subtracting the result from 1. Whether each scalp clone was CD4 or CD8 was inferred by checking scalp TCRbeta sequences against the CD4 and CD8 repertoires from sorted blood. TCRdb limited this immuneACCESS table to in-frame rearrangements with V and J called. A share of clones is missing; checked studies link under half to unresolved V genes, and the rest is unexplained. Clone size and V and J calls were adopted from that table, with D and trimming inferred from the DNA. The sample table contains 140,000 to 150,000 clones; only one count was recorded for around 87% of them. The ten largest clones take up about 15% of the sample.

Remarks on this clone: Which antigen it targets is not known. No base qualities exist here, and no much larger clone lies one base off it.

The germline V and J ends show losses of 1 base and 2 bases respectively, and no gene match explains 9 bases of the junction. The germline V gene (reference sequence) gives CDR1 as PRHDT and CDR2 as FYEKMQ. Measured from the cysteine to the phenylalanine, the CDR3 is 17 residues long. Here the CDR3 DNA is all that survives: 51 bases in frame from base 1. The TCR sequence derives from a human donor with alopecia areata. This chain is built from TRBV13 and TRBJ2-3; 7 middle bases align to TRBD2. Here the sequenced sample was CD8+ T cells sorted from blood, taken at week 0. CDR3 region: CASSLEVTSIATDTQYF. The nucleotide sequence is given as TGTGCCAGCAGCTTAGAAGTGACTAGCATAGCCACAGATACGCAGTATTTT.